These T cell receptor beta chains were read from a single sample in a study of CXCR3-negative and CXCR3-positive naive CD8 T cells. TCRdb reprocessed the 5' RACE reads; each CDR3 protein has one entry and no DNA is given. The table for this sample gives roughly 7,300 distinct CDR3 sequences. What was sequenced was naive CXCR3+ CD8+ T cells from blood. Receptors were obtained from a human donor in good health. Some clones in this sample may be carry-over from other donors' samples. Each CDR3 is given with its conserved first and last residue. Each record gives: clone size, J gene, V gene, CDR3 protein. Expanded clones are given a class, and other clones once, few, many or no size at all.

clone size: medium-sized
J gene: TRBJ2-7
V gene: TRBV6-5
CDR3 protein: CASSYDRAYHEQYF

clone size: -
J gene: TRBJ1-1
V gene: TRBV27
CDR3 protein: CASTLYPPTQWDTEAFF

clone size: medium-sized
J gene: TRBJ2-7
V gene: TRBV12-3/TRBV12-4
CDR3 protein: CASSLASGDRGPYEQYF

clone size: -
J gene: TRBJ1-1
V gene: TRBV29-1
CDR3 protein: CSVEKEGREAFF

clone size: medium-sized
J gene: TRBJ2-7
V gene: TRBV12-3/TRBV12-4
CDR3 protein: CASSLTTATYEQYF

clone size: -
J gene: TRBJ2-7
V gene: TRBV14
CDR3 protein: CASSLRDTYEQYF

clone size: medium-sized
J gene: TRBJ2-7
V gene: TRBV29-1
CDR3 protein: CSVGGDYEQYF

clone size: medium-sized
J gene: TRBJ2-7
V gene: TRBV7-9
CDR3 protein: CASSLAPVSYEQYF

clone size: medium-sized
J gene: TRBJ2-4
V gene: TRBV15
CDR3 protein: CATSRDRGSGPYLAKNIQYF

clone size: -
J gene: TRBJ1-4
V gene: TRBV15
CDR3 protein: CATSRFTGATNEKLFF

clone size: -
J gene: TRBJ1-1
V gene: TRBV27
CDR3 protein: CASRQGDGNTEAFF

clone size: -
J gene: TRBJ2-1
V gene: TRBV6-5
CDR3 protein: CASSPGVAANEQFF

clone size: -
J gene: TRBJ1-2
V gene: TRBV29-1
CDR3 protein: CSVENSTAEGLYGYTF

clone size: -
J gene: TRBJ1-2
V gene: TRBV7-6
CDR3 protein: CASSARTGNYGYTF

clone size: medium-sized
J gene: TRBJ1-5
V gene: TRBV5-6
CDR3 protein: CASSLARDRVGQPQHF

clone size: -
J gene: TRBJ2-7
V gene: TRBV4-2
CDR3 protein: CASSQVARGLDEQYF

clone size: -
J gene: TRBJ1-1
V gene: TRBV5-1
CDR3 protein: CASSLAYRGRQDGPEAFF

clone size: -
J gene: TRBJ1-5
V gene: TRBV25-1
CDR3 protein: CASSSGGQPQHF

clone size: medium-sized
J gene: TRBJ2-5
V gene: TRBV9
CDR3 protein: CASSLNRDRGGQETQYF

clone size: medium-sized
J gene: TRBJ1-1
V gene: TRBV20-1
CDR3 protein: CSALLGGYTEAFF

clone size: medium-sized
J gene: TRBJ2-2
V gene: TRBV11-2
CDR3 protein: CASCPRDRATGELFF

clone size: -
J gene: TRBJ2-7
V gene: TRBV2
CDR3 protein: CASSEGPKTYEQYF

clone size: medium-sized
J gene: TRBJ2-3
V gene: TRBV28
CDR3 protein: CASSGGLETPDTQYF

clone size: -
J gene: TRBJ2-7
V gene: TRBV28
CDR3 protein: CASSLPVGADSGTSYEQYF

clone size: medium-sized
J gene: TRBJ2-5
V gene: TRBV12-3/TRBV12-4
CDR3 protein: CASSYTLLVVQETQYF

clone size: -
J gene: TRBJ1-1
V gene: TRBV3-1
CDR3 protein: CASSQDIWTDTNTEAFF

clone size: medium-sized
J gene: TRBJ2-2
V gene: TRBV29-1
CDR3 protein: CSVEEVDTGELFF

clone size: -
J gene: TRBJ2-7
V gene: TRBV28
CDR3 protein: CASLGLLTDRGPYEQYF

clone size: medium-sized
J gene: TRBJ2-1
V gene: TRBV29-1
CDR3 protein: CSVEELGGKSSNEQFF

clone size: medium-sized
J gene: TRBJ2-7
V gene: TRBV2
CDR3 protein: CASNLAGLYEQYF

clone size: -
J gene: TRBJ2-5
V gene: TRBV5-5
CDR3 protein: CASSLPAGVQETQYF

clone size: medium-sized
J gene: TRBJ2-3
V gene: TRBV28
CDR3 protein: CASSSYSSTDTQYF

clone size: -
J gene: TRBJ2-7
V gene: TRBV6-5
CDR3 protein: CASSYSTWGGDEQYF

clone size: -
J gene: TRBJ2-3
V gene: TRBV6-2/TRBV6-3
CDR3 protein: CASEDTGYRTDTQYF

clone size: -
J gene: TRBJ2-3
V gene: TRBV15
CDR3 protein: CATSTRFVGSDTQYF

clone size: -
J gene: TRBJ1-2
V gene: TRBV28
CDR3 protein: CASSLSPRVEINYGYTF

clone size: -
J gene: TRBJ2-1
V gene: TRBV6-6
CDR3 protein: CASRAGAEQFF

clone size: -
J gene: TRBJ1-5
V gene: TRBV7-7
CDR3 protein: CASSLDHLRCLESNQPQHF

clone size: -
J gene: TRBJ2-3
V gene: TRBV5-1
CDR3 protein: CASSVGQGKDTQYF

clone size: -
J gene: TRBJ1-2
V gene: TRBV11-2
CDR3 protein: CASSLDLMAVYGYTF

clone size: -
J gene: TRBJ2-5
V gene: TRBV7-8
CDR3 protein: CASSDPGTGQETQYF

clone size: -
J gene: TRBJ1-1
V gene: TRBV6-5
CDR3 protein: CASSYSMTEIPGAFF

clone size: -
J gene: TRBJ2-1
V gene: TRBV9
CDR3 protein: CASSMGQSTYNEQFF

clone size: medium-sized
J gene: TRBJ2-1
V gene: TRBV25-1
CDR3 protein: CASSDVWTGNEQFF

clone size: medium-sized
J gene: TRBJ2-7
V gene: TRBV10-3
CDR3 protein: CATSEGGTYEQYF

clone size: medium-sized
J gene: TRBJ2-1
V gene: TRBV7-9
CDR3 protein: CASSLSFSSYNEQFF

clone size: medium-sized
J gene: TRBJ1-3
V gene: TRBV6-6
CDR3 protein: CASSYEQQYSGNTIYF

clone size: medium-sized
J gene: TRBJ2-5
V gene: TRBV20-1
CDR3 protein: CSARDSDSWGETQYF